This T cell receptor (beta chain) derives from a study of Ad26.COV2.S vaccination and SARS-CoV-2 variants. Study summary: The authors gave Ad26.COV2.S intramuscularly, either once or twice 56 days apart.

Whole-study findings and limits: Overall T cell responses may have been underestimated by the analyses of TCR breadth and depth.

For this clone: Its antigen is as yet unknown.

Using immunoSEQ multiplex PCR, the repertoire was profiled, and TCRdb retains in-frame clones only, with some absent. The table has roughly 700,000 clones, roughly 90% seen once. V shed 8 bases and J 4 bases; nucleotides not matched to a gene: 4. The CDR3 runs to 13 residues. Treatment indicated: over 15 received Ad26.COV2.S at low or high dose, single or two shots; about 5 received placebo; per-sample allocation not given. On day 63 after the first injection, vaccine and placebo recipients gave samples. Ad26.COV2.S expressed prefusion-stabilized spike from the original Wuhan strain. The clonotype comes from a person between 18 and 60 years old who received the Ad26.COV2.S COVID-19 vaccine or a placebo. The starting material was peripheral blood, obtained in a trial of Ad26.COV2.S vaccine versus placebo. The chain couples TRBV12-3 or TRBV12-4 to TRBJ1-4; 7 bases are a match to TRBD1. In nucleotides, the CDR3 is TGTGCCAGCGGCCGGGACAGTAATGAAAAACTGTTTTTT. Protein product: CASGRDSNEKLFF.